The 13 T cell receptor beta chains listed next were all sequenced from one sample in a study of technical replicates of blood from a few donors. Data came from immunoSEQ multiplex PCR; TCRdb stores just in-frame clones and leaves some out. This table has 72,000 or so clones, over 80% appearing once. Sequencing input: T cells isolated from PBMCs. All receptors derive from a human donor in good health.

The count of this clone is one. This rearrangement joins TRBV30 to TRBJ1-4; the D is unclear. Germline CDR1 is GTSNPN and CDR2 is SVGIG (reference sequence). V shed 4 bases and J shed 0 bases, with 15 bases lying between them. The CDR3 is 16 residues long. CDR3 sequence (DNA): TGTGCCTGGACGCCCGGCAGGACTTCAACTAATGAAAAACTGTTTTTT. Its translation is CAWTPGRTSTNEKLFF. The variable domain in full, completed from reference TRBV30 and TRBJ1-4, reads SQTIHQWPATLVQPVGSPLSLECTVEGTSNPNLYWYRQAAGRGLQLLFYSVGIGQISSEVPQNLSASRPQDRQFILSSKKLLLSDSGFYLCAWTPGRTSTNEKLFFGSGTQLSVL.

CDR3 DNA sequence: TGTGCCAGCAGTGAACGGACCGGACATTATGGCTACACCTTC. Protein: CASSERTGHYGYTF. The rearrangement joins TRBV2 to TRBJ1-2, with D possibly matching TRBD1 (5 bases). CDR1 and CDR2 (germline): SNHLY, FYNNEI. V lost 2 bases and J 5 bases, leaving 12 bases between the germline ends. This CDR3 comprises 14 residues.

The V call is TRBV5-6, the J call TRBJ2-3, with no clear D. Trimming cost V 2 bases and J 6 bases, with 19 bases left between them. The CDR3 is made up of 16 amino acids. From germline, CDR1 is SGHDT and CDR2 YYEEEE. The DNA of the CDR3 is TGTGCCAGCAGCTTATTATCAAGTTACAACACGGATACGCAGTATTTT. As protein: CASSLLSSYNTDTQYF.

J is TRBJ2-3 and V is TRBV10-3; D call uncertain. There are 16 residues in the CDR3. Deletions cut 0 bases from V and 2 bases from J, with 12 bases between. The germline V gene encodes CDR1 ENHRY and CDR2 SYGVKD. This CDR3 reads CAISESRSSLTDTQYF. The CDR3, as DNA: TGTGCCATCAGTGAGTCGAGGAGTTCCCTCACAGATACGCAGTATTTT.

V usage is TRBV29-1 and J usage is TRBJ2-7, with D perhaps TRBD2 (7 bases). From germline, CDR1 is SQVTM and CDR2 ANQGSEA. The CDR3 has 14 amino acids. The V gene lost 5 bases and the J gene lost 3 bases, with 17 bases spanning the gap. CDR3 in amino acids: CSVPRGGGDYEQYF. The CDR3 DNA is TGCAGCGTTCCTCGAGGGGGGGGCGACTACGAGCAGTACTTC.

The rearrangement uses TRBV4-1 and TRBJ2-5, with 11 bases identical to TRBD2. V shed 2 bases and J 5 bases; nucleotides not matched to a gene: 4. The CDR3 covers 15 residues. Germline V gene sequence: CDR1 MGHRA, CDR2 YSYEKL. The CDR3 here is CASSQLAGGMETQYF. DNA of the CDR3: TGCGCCAGCAGCCAACTAGCGGGAGGTATGGAGACCCAGTACTTC.

V usage is TRBV28 and J usage is TRBJ2-1; tentative D call: TRBD1 (6 bases). This CDR3 is 14 amino acids long. V gave up 6 bases and J gave up 4 bases, with 13 bases separating them. Per germline, CDR1 MDHEN and CDR2 SYDVKM. DNA of the CDR3: TGTGCCAGCAGACCTGGGGGCGAATACAATGAGCAGTTCTTC. Its translation is CASRPGGEYNEQFF.

The chain is built from TRBV27 and TRBJ1-5; 7 nucleotides align to TRBD1. V lost 4 bases and J lost 7; bases outside the gene matches: 7. The germline CDR1 and CDR2 sequences are MNHEY and SMNVEV (reference sequence). The CDR3 is made up of 14 amino acids. CDR3 DNA sequence: TGTGCCAGCAGTTCCTTTCAGGGGGGACAGCCCCAGCATTTT. Translating gives CASSSFQGGQPQHF.

The J gene is TRBJ1-5, the V gene TRBV28; D is possibly TRBD1 (6 bases). Germline CDR1 is MDHEN and CDR2 is SYDVKM. V was pared by 4 bases and J by 3 bases, with 37 bases between. The CDR3 is 23 amino acids. The CDR3 DNA sequence: TGTGCCAGCAGTTGCCAGGGTTTAGGGGGTAAAAAAAGTTACGCGGTTTACAATCAGCCCCAGCATTTT. Translating it yields CASSCQGLGGKKSYAVYNQPQHF. Full variable domain (outside the CDR3, taken from reference TRBV28 and TRBJ1-5): DVKVTQSSRYLVKRTGEKVFLECVQDMDHENMFWYRQDPGLGLRLIYFSYDVKMKEKGDIPEGYSVSREKKERFSLILESASTNQTSMYLCASSCQGLGGKKSYAVYNQPQHFGDGTRLSIL.

This sequence joins TRBV4-1 and TRBJ2-1, with TRBD2 identical over 11 bases. After removal of 0 bases from V and 6 bases from J, the junction contained 10 bases not matched to a gene. Germline V CDR1 and CDR2: MGHRA, YSYEKL. The CDR3 consists of 18 residues. The CDR3 sequence is CASSQDQASGGLGNEQFF. CDR3 in DNA: TGCGCCAGCAGCCAAGATCAGGCTAGCGGGGGGCTGGGCAATGAGCAGTTCTTC.

The chain combines TRBV13 with TRBJ2-2, with TRBD2 identical over 7 bases. CDR3 length: 14 amino acids. V trimming: 5 bases; J trimming: 6 bases; junction bases outside the gene matches: 6. CDR1 PRHDT and CDR2 FYEKMQ come from the germline V gene (reference sequence). The CDR3 protein is CASSPRLAPGELFF. Here the CDR3 DNA reads TGTGCCAGCAGCCCGAGACTAGCCCCCGGGGAGCTGTTTTTT.

This chain joins TRBV5-4 and TRBJ2-5, with 9 positions matching TRBD2. Germline CDR1 and CDR2: SGHNT and YYREEE (reference sequence). Trimming took 1 base from V and 4 from J; bases not matched to a gene: 5. This CDR3 has 15 amino acids. CDR3 bases: TGTGCCAGCAGCTTGTATAGCGGGAGCACAGAGACCCAGTACTTC. Its protein is CASSLYSGSTETQYF.

The rearrangement uses TRBV15 and TRBJ2-7; 9 bases line up with TRBD2. In germline, CDR1 is LNHNV, CDR2 YYDKDF (reference sequence). The CDR3 runs to 17 residues. Losses at the gene ends were 1 base for V and 5 bases for J; bases not matched to a gene: 12. The CDR3 nucleotides read TGTGCCACCAGCAGAGGCGGAGCCGGGACTAGCTACAACGAGCAGTACTTC. Translation gives CATSRGGAGTSYNEQYF.